This is a list of T cell receptor beta chains from one sample in a study of T-cell memory formation after mild COVID-19. TCRdb re-called the 5' RACE reads with MiXCR, one entry per CDR3 protein. The repertoire consists of about 560,000 distinct CDR3 sequences, with about 22% occurring once and the leading ten covering roughly 8.1%. The sample was PBMCs or a T cell subset sorted from them (not recorded which). The receptors were gathered from an adult woman who had mild COVID-19 (a few samples of this study predate the infection). Cell type and time point are not known. Each CDR3 is given with its conserved first and last residue. The D gene is left open where the match is weak. The size of a clone is reported for some rows only, either as once, few or many, or as a class for expanded clones.

clone size	V gene	J gene	D gene	CDR3 DNA	CDR3 protein
.	TRBV2	TRBJ1-4	TRBD1	TGTGCCAGCAGTGAATATAACGCAGGGGGCGGTGAAAAACTGTTTTTT	CASSEYNAGGGEKLFF
.	TRBV6-2/TRBV6-3	TRBJ2-2	TRBD2	TGTGCCAGCAGACCAGCGGGAGCGGACACCGGGGAGCTGTTTTTT	CASRPAGADTGELFF
.	TRBV6-5	TRBJ2-1	.	TGTGCCAGCAGTTACGGGACCAATGAGCAGTTCTTC	CASSYGTNEQFF
few	TRBV27	TRBJ2-5	TRBD1	TGTGCCAGCAGTGTCAGGGGGCCCGGACCTCAAGAGACCCAGTACTTC	CASSVRGPGPQETQYF
few	TRBV24-1	TRBJ2-7	TRBD1	TGTGCCACCAGTGATCCCCGGACAGGGGGCGAGTACGAGCAGTACTTC	CATSDPRTGGEYEQYF
few	TRBV10-3	TRBJ2-7	TRBD1	TGTGCCACCTGGGCGGGACAGGGTTACCACGAGCAGTACTTC	CATWAGQGYHEQYF
.	TRBV5-1	TRBJ1-1	TRBD1	TGCGCCAGCAGCTTGGCGTCGGGACAGCTTGAAGATTTCTTT	CASSLASGQLEDFF
.	TRBV12-3/TRBV12-4	TRBJ2-1	TRBD2	TGTGCCAGCAATTACGCGCGGGGGGGCCGAAATGAGCAGTTCTTC	CASNYARGGRNEQFF
many	TRBV6-5	TRBJ1-2	TRBD1	TGTGCCAGCAGCTCAGGGGGGAGAAGGGGCTACACCTTC	CASSSGGRRGYTF
few	TRBV29-1	TRBJ1-2	.	TGCAGCGTTGGGAACCGACAGAGCTATGGCTACACCTTC	CSVGNRQSYGYTF
few	TRBV5-1	TRBJ2-7	.	TGCGCCAGCAGCTTGGTTATGACGGGGAGCCGCGCCTACGAGCAGTACTTC	CASSLVMTGSRAYEQYF
.	TRBV19	TRBJ2-5	.	TGTGCCAGTAGTACTTCGGGGGTGACTCGAGAGACCCAGTACTTC	CASSTSGVTRETQYF
many	TRBV6-6	TRBJ1-5	.	TGTGCCAGCAGTCTCAGGGAGAACAATCAGCCCCAGCATTTT	CASSLRENNQPQHF
few	TRBV7-2	TRBJ2-7	TRBD2	TGTGCCAGCAGCTTAGTGCCGACGGGAGGGCGGTACGAGCAGTACTTC	CASSLVPTGGRYEQYF
.	TRBV7-8	TRBJ2-1	.	TGTGCCAGCAGCTTATCGAGTCGGGGTATCTACAATGAGCAGTTCTTC	CASSLSSRGIYNEQFF
.	TRBV30	TRBJ2-1	.	TGTGCCTGGAGTGTACGGGGGGCAGGTCCCTACAATGAGCAGTTCTTC	CAWSVRGAGPYNEQFF
.	TRBV7-2	TRBJ1-1	.	TGTGCCAGCAGCTCCGCCTCAACAGGGATGCCTGAAGCTTTCTTT	CASSSASTGMPEAFF
many	TRBV9	TRBJ2-7	.	TGTGCCAGCAGCGTAGATCCGGGGGCGGGGTACGAGCAGTACTTC	CASSVDPGAGYEQYF
.	TRBV15	TRBJ2-3	.	TGTGCCACCAGCAGAGGTGGGCTCATGGATACGCAGTATTTT	CATSRGGLMDTQYF
.	TRBV2	TRBJ1-1	.	TGTGCCAGCAGTGATAAGGGGCACACTGAAGCTTTCTTT	CASSDKGHTEAFF
.	TRBV6-6	TRBJ2-7	.	TGTGCCAGCAGTTACGACAGCGCTGGTATATACGAGCAGTACTTC	CASSYDSAGIYEQYF
many	TRBV6-5	TRBJ2-1	.	TGTGCCAGCAGTTCCCTGGGAGGAGGCTTTTACAATGAGCAGTTCTTC	CASSSLGGGFYNEQFF
few	TRBV20-1	TRBJ2-5	TRBD1	TGCAGTGCTAGCGTTCTACGGGACAGGGGAGGAAAAAACAACTTC	CSASVLRDRGGKNNF
.	TRBV6-1	TRBJ2-7	TRBD2	TGTGCCAGCAGCGGGAGGGTCTCCGAGCAGTACTTC	CASSGRVSEQYF
few	TRBV20-1	TRBJ1-2	.	TGCAGTGCTAGAATGCTAGACAGGAGGTACTATGGCTACACCTTC	CSARMLDRRYYGYTF
.	TRBV27	TRBJ1-4	.	TGTGCCAGCAGTTTAGATCAGAGTCGCGAAAAACTGTTTTTT	CASSLDQSREKLFF
.	TRBV30	TRBJ1-5	TRBD1	TGTGCCTGGGAAAGGACAGGGGATGAGGCCCAGCATTTT	CAWERTGDEAQHF